This T cell receptor beta chain was recorded in a study of radiotherapy plus CTLA-4 blockade in lung cancer. About the research overall: Around 18% of enrolled patients responded objectively, and roughly 30% had disease control.

Method: immunoSEQ multiplex PCR; TCRdb's copy keeps in-frame clones and lacks some. The table lists 65,000 to 95,000 clones, around nine tenths of them singletons. The origin of this receptor is a human donor with non-small cell lung cancer who had stable disease on radiotherapy plus ipilimumab. Here the sequenced sample was peripheral blood, taken from a patient treated with radiotherapy plus ipilimumab.

The CDR3 loop reads CASSVAGVAGVYEQYF. The CDR3 DNA sequence: TGTGCCAGCAGCGTAGCGGGGGTAGCGGGAGTTTACGAGCAGTACTTC. The chain is built from TRBV9 and TRBJ2-7, with 9 bases matching TRBD2. CDR1 is SGDLS, CDR2 YYNGEE, per germline. CDR3 size: 16 residues. J lost 4 bases, V lost 0 bases, and 8 bases had no gene match.